One and the same sample provided the 7 T cell receptor beta chains below, sequenced in a study of shared clonotypes between healthy human individuals. Libraries were prepared by immunoSEQ multiplex PCR; TCRdb keeps only in-frame clonotypes and omits some of them. The table records about 2.5 million clones, about 90% of them present only once. Material for sequencing was naive CD4+ T cells from PBMCs. Specified subset: CD45RA+ positively selected. Receptors were obtained from a young man in good health. Some clones in this sample may be carry-over from other donors' samples.

The rearrangement uses TRBV5-1 and TRBJ1-1, with D hard to call. The CDR3 spans 13 residues. Germline V lookup: CDR1 SGHRS, CDR2 YFSETQ. Trimming removed 4 bases from V and 2 bases from J, with 9 bases in between. DNA of the CDR3: TGCGCCAGCAGCCAGAACCGAAACACTGAAGCTTTCTTT. Translation: CASSQNRNTEAFF.

The chain links TRBV6-5 to TRBJ2-6; D gene ambiguous. Germline assignment: CDR1 MNHEY and CDR2 SVGAGI. Trimming removed 1 base at V and 2 bases at J, with 6 bases between. CDR3 size: 15 residues. The DNA of the CDR3 is TGTGCCAGCAGTTACTTTCTAACTGGGGCCAACGTCCTGACTTTC. It codes for CASSYFLTGANVLTF.

The V and J genes are TRBV9 and TRBJ2-1; D not certain. The CDR3 covers 16 residues. In germline, CDR1 is SGDLS, CDR2 YYNGEE. Trimming shortened V by 0 bases and J by 0 bases, and 10 bases separated the two germline ends. The CDR3 DNA follows: TGTGCCAGCAGCGTAGGGGCGGAGAGCTCCTACAATGAGCAGTTCTTC. Protein: CASSVGAESSYNEQFF.

CDR3 loop: CAISSAEREYNEQYF. CDR3 sequence (DNA): TGTGCCATCAGTTCGGCGGAGCGGGAGTACAACGAGCAGTACTTC. The rearrangement links TRBV10-3 to TRBJ2-7; 8 positions agree with TRBD2. CDR3 length: 15 residues. V lost 5 bases to trimming and J lost 5 bases; unmatched junction nucleotides: 11. Germline CDR1 is ENHRY and CDR2 is SYGVKD.

This clone was picked up one time. J is TRBJ1-5 and V is TRBV7-7; no definite D call. Germline CDR1 is SSHAT and CDR2 is FNYEAQ (reference sequence). The V end lost 5 bases, the J end lost 3 bases, and 17 bases lay between the germline ends. This CDR3 comprises 16 residues. The CDR3 sequence is CASSPAVRGSNQPQHF. Written as DNA, the CDR3 is TGTGCCAGCAGCCCCGCGGTCAGAGGCTCCAATCAGCCCCAGCATTTT. Complete variable domain (other parts from reference TRBV7-7 and TRBJ1-5): GAGVSQSPRYKVTKRGQDVTLRCDPISSHATLYWYQQALGQGPEFLTYFNYEAQPDKSGLPSDRFSAERPEGSISTLTIQRTEQRDSAMYRCASSPAVRGSNQPQHFGDGTRLSIL.

On this clone itself: In the same sample, other DNA sequences code for this CDR3. The genes are TRBV18 and TRBJ2-1, with D maybe TRBD1 (5 bases). The CDR3 length is 14 residues. Trimming removed 3 bases at V and 3 bases at J, with 9 bases between. Germline V lookup: CDR1 KGHSH, CDR2 LQKENI. CDR3 protein: CASSPSQGYNEQFF. The CDR3 DNA reads TGTGCCAGCTCACCTTCCCAGGGCTACAATGAGCAGTTCTTC. Variable domain in full (rest from reference TRBV18 and TRBJ2-1): NAGVMQNPRHLVRRRGQEARLRCSPMKGHSHVYWYRQLPEEGLKFMVYLQKENIIDESGMPKERFSAEFPKEGPSILRIQQVVRGDSAAYFCASSPSQGYNEQFFGPGTRLTVL.

V is TRBV18 and J is TRBJ1-1; 7 nucleotides agree with TRBD1. From germline, CDR1 is KGHSH and CDR2 LQKENI. The CDR3 has 16 residues. The junction had 9 bases not matched to a gene; V was cut back by 4 bases and J by 1 base. Written as DNA, the CDR3 is TGTGCCAGCTCACTGCGACAGGGTCGGGGGAACACTGAAGCTTTCTTT. Residues: CASSLRQGRGNTEAFF.